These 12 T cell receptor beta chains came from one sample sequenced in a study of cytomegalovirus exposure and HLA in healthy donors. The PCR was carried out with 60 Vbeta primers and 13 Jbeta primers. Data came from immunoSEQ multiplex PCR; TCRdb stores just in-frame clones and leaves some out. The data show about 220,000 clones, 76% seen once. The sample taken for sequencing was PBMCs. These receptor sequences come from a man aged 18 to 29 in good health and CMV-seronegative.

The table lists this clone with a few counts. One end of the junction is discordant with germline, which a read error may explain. DNA for the CDR3: TGTTCCAGCAGCTTTAACCAGTACGAGCAGTACTTC. Encoded protein: CSSSFNQYEQYF. This rearrangement joins TRBV7-9 to TRBJ2-7, with no clear D. The CDR3 sequence is 12 residues long. CDR1 is SEHNR, CDR2 FQNEAQ, per germline (reference sequence).

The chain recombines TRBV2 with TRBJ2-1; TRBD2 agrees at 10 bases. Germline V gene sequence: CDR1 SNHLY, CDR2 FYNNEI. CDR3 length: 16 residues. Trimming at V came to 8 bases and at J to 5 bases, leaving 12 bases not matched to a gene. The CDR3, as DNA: TGTGCCAGCTCTCAGGTGGCTAGCGGGAGAAACAATGAGCAGTTCTTC. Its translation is CASSQVASGRNNEQFF. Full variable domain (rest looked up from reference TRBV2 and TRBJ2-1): EPEVTQTPSHQVTQMGQEVILRCVPISNHLYFYWYRQILGQKVEFLVSFYNNEISEKSEIFDDQFSVERPDGSNFTLKIRSTKLEDSAMYFCASSQVASGRNNEQFFGPGTRLTVL.

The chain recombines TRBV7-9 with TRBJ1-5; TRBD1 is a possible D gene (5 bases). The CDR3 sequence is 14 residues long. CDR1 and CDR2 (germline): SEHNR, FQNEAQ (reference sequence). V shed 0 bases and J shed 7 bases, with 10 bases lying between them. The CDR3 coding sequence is TGTGCCAGCAGCTTAGCGGGGCGGCAGCAGCCCCAGCATTTT. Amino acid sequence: CASSLAGRQQPQHF.

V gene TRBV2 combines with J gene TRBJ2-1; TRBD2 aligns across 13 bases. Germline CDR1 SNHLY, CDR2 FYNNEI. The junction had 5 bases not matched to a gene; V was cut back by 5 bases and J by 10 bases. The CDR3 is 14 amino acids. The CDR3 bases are TGTGCCAGCAGTTTCGGACTAGCGGGAGTAGAGCAGTTCTTC. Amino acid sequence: CASSFGLAGVEQFF.

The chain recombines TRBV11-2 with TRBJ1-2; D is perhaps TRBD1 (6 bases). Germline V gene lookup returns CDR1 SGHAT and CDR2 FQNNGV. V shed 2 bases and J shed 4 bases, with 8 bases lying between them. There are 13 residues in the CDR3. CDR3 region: CASSLPGAYGYTF. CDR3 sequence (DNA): TGTGCCAGCAGCTTACCAGGGGCCTATGGCTACACCTTC.

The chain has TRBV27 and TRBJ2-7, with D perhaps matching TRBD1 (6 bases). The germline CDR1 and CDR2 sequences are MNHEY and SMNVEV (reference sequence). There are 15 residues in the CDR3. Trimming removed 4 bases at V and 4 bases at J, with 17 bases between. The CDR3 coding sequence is TGTGCCAGCAGTTGGTCTTTTGACAGGCAGTACGAGCAGTACTTC. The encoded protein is CASSWSFDRQYEQYF.

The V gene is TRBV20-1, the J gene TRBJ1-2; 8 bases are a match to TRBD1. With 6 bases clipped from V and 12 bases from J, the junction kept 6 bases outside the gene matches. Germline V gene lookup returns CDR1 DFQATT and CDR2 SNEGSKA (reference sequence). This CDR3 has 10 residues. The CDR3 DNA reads TGCAGTGCGGGGCAGGGGGCAAACACCTTC. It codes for CSAGQGANTF.

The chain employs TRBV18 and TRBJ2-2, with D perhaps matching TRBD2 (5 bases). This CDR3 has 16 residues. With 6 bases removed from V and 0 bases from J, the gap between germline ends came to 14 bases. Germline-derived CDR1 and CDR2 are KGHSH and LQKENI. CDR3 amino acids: CASSPWGVSNTGELFF. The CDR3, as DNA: TGTGCCAGCTCCCCCTGGGGAGTTTCGAACACCGGGGAGCTGTTTTTT.

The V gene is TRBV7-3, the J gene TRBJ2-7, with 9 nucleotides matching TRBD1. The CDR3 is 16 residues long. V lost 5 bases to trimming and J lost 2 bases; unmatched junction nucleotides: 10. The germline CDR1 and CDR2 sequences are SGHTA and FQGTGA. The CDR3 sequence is CASSPTGTGFPYEQYF. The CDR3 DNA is TGTGCCAGCAGCCCAACCGGGACAGGGTTCCCCTACGAGCAGTACTTC.

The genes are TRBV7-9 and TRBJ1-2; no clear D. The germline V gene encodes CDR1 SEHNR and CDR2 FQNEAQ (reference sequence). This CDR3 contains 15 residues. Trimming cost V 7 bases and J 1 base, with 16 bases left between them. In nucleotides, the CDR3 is TGTGCCAGCACTTGGACCGGAGGAGGTAACTATGGCTACACCTTC. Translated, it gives CASTWTGGGNYGYTF.

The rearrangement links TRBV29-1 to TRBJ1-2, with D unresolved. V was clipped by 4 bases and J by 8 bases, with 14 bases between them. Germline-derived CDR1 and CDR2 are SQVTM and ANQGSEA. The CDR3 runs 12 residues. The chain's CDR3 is CSVGYNEWGYTF. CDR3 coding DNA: TGCAGCGTTGGCTATAACGAGTGGGGCTACACCTTC.

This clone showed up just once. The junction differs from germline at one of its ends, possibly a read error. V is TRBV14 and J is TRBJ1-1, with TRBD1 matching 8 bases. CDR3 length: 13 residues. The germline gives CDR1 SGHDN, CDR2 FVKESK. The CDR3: CASSQDRTGLLLW. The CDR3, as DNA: TGTGCCAGCAGCCAAGATAGGACAGGGCTCTTGCTGTGG.